This is a list of T cell receptor beta chains from one sample in a study of T cell responses to AZD1222 COVID-19 vaccine. The assay was immunoSEQ multiplex PCR, and TCRdb's table has in-frame clones only and misses some. The data hold 60,000 to 100,000 clones, with roughly 94% observed a single time. Sequenced here: peripheral blood, sampled on day 0 of MenACWY control vaccination. Every receptor here comes from an adult in good health. CDR3s include the opening cysteine and the closing phenylalanine or tryptophan. D genes are given only for firm matches. Part of the rows lack a size; the others show once, few, many or a class for expanded clones.

cdr3_length	v_call	j_call	clone_size	d_call	cdr3_aa	cdr3_nt
17	TRBV7-9	TRBJ1-2	-	-	CASERGGLGQSLNGYTF	TGTGCCAGCGAAAGAGGGGGATTGGGGCAGTCACTCAATGGCTACACCTTC
13	TRBV19	TRBJ2-7	-	TRBD1	CASSTGGEREQYF	TGTGCCAGTAGTACAGGGGGCGAGAGGGAGCAGTACTTC
13	TRBV6-5	TRBJ1-1	-	-	CASSYSLPSEAFF	TGTGCCAGCAGTTACTCGTTACCGTCTGAAGCTTTCTTT
13	TRBV18	TRBJ1-2	-	-	CASSPDTNYGYTF	TGTGCCAGCTCCCCGGACACTAACTATGGCTACACCTTC
15	TRBV19	TRBJ1-4	-	TRBD1	CASRDRGGGNEKLFF	TGTGCCAGCCGGGACAGGGGCGGAGGTAATGAAAAACTGTTTTTT
11	TRBV20-1	TRBJ1-2	-	-	CSASGIHGYTF	TGCAGTGCTAGTGGTATTCATGGCTACACCTTC
11	TRBV20-1	TRBJ2-5	once	-	CSATPQETQYF	TGCAGTGCTACCCCACAAGAGACCCAGTACTTC
13	TRBV7-9	TRBJ1-5	-	-	CASSRDGNQPQHF	TGTGCCAGCAGCAGGGACGGAAATCAGCCCCAGCATTTT
16	TRBV11-2	TRBJ2-7	-	-	CASSLVGHRRRNEQYF	TGTGCCAGCAGCTTAGTGGGACACCGCCGTAGGAACGAGCAGTACTTC
16	TRBV13	TRBJ1-3	-	-	CASSSLGRTSGNTIYF	TGTGCCAGCAGCTCTCTGGGACGAACCTCTGGAAACACCATATATTTT
11	TRBV6-5	TRBJ1-1	-	-	CASSLGPEAFF	TGTGCCAGCAGCCTGGGTCCAGAAGCTTTCTTT
13	TRBV6-5	TRBJ2-5	-	-	CASRIYGPETQYF	TGTGCCAGCAGGATCTACGGGCCAGAGACCCAGTACTTC
16	TRBV7-2	TRBJ2-4	-	-	CASSSPGMLAKNIQYF	TGTGCCAGCAGCTCTCCCGGGATGTTAGCCAAAAACATTCAGTACTTC
17	TRBV10-2	TRBJ2-2	few	-	CASSESSGPLNTGELFF	TGCGCCAGCAGTGAGTCATCTGGACCTTTGAACACCGGGGAGCTGTTTTTT
18	TRBV7-8	TRBJ2-5	-	-	CASSSSERGVGGAGTQYF	TGTGCCAGCAGCTCTAGCGAGAGGGGGGTGGGAGGAGCCGGGACCCAGTACTTC
13	TRBV6-5	TRBJ2-3	-	TRBD1	CAIRDRNTDTQYF	TGTGCCATCCGGGACAGAAACACAGATACGCAGTATTTT
15	TRBV10-2	TRBJ2-1	-	TRBD2	CASSGSGGAVNEQFF	TGCGCCAGCAGTGGGAGCGGGGGGGCTGTCAATGAGCAGTTCTTC
14	TRBV18	TRBJ2-7	-	TRBD1	CASSPSDRGSEQYF	TGTGCCAGCTCACCATCCGACAGGGGTAGCGAGCAGTACTTC
14	TRBV14	TRBJ2-7	-	-	CASSQASLVGEQYF	TGTGCCAGCAGCCAAGCGAGCCTAGTCGGCGAGCAGTACTTC
13	TRBV11-3	TRBJ1-3	-	TRBD1	CASSTGGGNTIYF	TGTGCCAGCAGCACAGGGGGTGGAAACACCATATATTTT
13	TRBV7-8	TRBJ2-7	-	-	CASSPDHSYEQYF	TGTGCCAGCAGCCCCGACCACTCCTACGAGCAGTACTTC
16	TRBV2	TRBJ1-1	-	TRBD1	CASRGPSPGGQTEAFF	TGTGCCAGCCGGGGTCCCTCACCAGGGGGCCAAACTGAAGCTTTCTTT
15	TRBV5-1	TRBJ2-7	-	-	CASSLVGGTHYEQYF	TGCGCCAGCAGCTTGGTTGGGGGAACCCACTACGAGCAGTACTTC
12	TRBV9	TRBJ2-7	-	-	CASSVARHEQYF	TGTGCCAGCAGCGTGGCACGGCACGAGCAGTACTTC
12	TRBV10-3	TRBJ1-1	-	-	CATDYGDGEAFF	TGTGCCACCGACTACGGGGACGGTGAAGCTTTCTTT
13	TRBV7-3	TRBJ2-7	-	-	CASSLTRFSEQYF	TGTGCCAGCAGCTTAACCCGTTTCTCCGAGCAGTACTTC
13	TRBV5-6	TRBJ2-5	once	-	CASSLVGAPTQYF	TGTGCCAGCAGCTTGGTTGGGGCTCCGACCCAGTACTTC
13	TRBV29-1	TRBJ1-2	-	TRBD1	CSVLQGANYGYTF	TGCAGCGTTCTACAGGGGGCGAACTATGGCTACACCTTC